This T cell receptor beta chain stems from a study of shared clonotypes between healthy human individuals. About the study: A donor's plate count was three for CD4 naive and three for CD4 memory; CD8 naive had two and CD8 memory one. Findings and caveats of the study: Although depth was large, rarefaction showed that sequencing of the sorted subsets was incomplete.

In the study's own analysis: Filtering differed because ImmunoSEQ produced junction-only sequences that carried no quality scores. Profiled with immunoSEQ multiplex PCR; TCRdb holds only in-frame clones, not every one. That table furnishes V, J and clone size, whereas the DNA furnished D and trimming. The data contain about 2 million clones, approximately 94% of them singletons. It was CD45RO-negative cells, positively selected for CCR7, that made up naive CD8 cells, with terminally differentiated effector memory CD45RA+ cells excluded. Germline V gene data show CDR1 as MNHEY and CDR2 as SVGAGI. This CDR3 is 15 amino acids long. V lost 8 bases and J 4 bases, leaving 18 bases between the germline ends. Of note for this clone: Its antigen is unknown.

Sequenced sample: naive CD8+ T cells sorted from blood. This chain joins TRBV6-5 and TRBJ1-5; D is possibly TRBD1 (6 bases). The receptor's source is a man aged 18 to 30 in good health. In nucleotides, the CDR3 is TGTGCCAGCTCGCGGGGGGCTACAGATAATCAGCCCCAGCATTTT. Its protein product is CASSRGATDNQPQHF.